This section outlines one T cell receptor (beta chain) sequence together with its context. Its antigen is as yet unknown. This entry is derived from a study of blood T cells in healthy people across ages. A second about 7 to 12 cycle PCR used barcoded and J-beta primers. TCRdb recomputed calls from the 5' RACE reads with MiXCR, one row per CDR3 protein. The repertoire holds over 950,000 distinct CDR3 sequences, with approximately 38% as singletons. Germline assignment: CDR1 SGHTA and CDR2 FQGNSA. The length of the CDR3 is 13 residues. V shed 7 bases and J shed 4 bases, with 13 bases lying between them. Study-wide results and caveats: Significant beta diversity loss was already apparent by age approximately 42, declining roughly linearly. Relative to aged donors, long-lived donors carried more naive CD4+ cells and displayed higher diversity.

This receptor was obtained from a man younger than 30 in good health. This rearrangement joins TRBV7-2 to TRBJ1-2; D remains unclear. The specimen sequenced was blood. CDR3 DNA: TGTGCCAGCATGGTGTGCGAGATCTATGGCTACACCTTC. The encoded protein is CASMVCEIYGYTF.